This TCR beta chain was captured by sequencing in a study of OX40 agonist ivuxolimab in advanced cancers. Here immunoSEQ multiplex PCR was the method, and the copy in TCRdb shows in-frame clones only, minus some. The sample comprises approximately 59,000 clones, about 81% of which are singletons, and over 0.6% rests with the top ten. Per the germline V gene, CDR1 is LNHDA and CDR2 is SQIVND (reference sequence). The J segment lost 6 bases and the V segment lost 4 bases, leaving 10 bases of the junction unmatched. The CDR3 contains 15 residues. In regard to this clone: Its antigen remains unknown.

Study results and limitations: Blood T cells, both CD4+ and CD8+, expanded clonally by week 6 at 0.1 to 3.0 mg/kg.

This sequence was found in an adult with an advanced solid tumor such as melanoma, head and neck, liver or kidney cancer. The starting material was CD4+ or CD8+ T cells sorted from blood, obtained in a trial of the OX40 agonist ivuxolimab. J is TRBJ2-3 and V is TRBV19; 7 positions agree with TRBD2. CDR3 DNA: TGTGCCAGTAGTACCCGGACCTTGGGGGGGGATACGCAGTATTTT. Amino acid sequence: CASSTRTLGGDTQYF. Variable domain in full (rest from reference TRBV19 and TRBJ2-3): DGGITQSPKYLFRKEGQNVTLSCEQNLNHDAMYWYRQDPGQGLRLIYYSQIVNDFQKGDIAEGYSVSREKKESFPLTVTSAQKNPTAFYLCASSTRTLGGDTQYFGPGTRLTVL.